This T cell receptor (beta chain) was captured in a study of blood T cell repertoires in COVID-19. Here immunoSEQ multiplex PCR was the method, and the copy in TCRdb shows in-frame clones only, minus some. The repertoire holds 35,000 to 50,000 clones, 82% seen once, with approximately 4% in the top ten. The length of the CDR3 is 15 residues. Per germline, CDR1 KGHDR and CDR2 SFDVKD. Deletions cut 3 bases from V and 3 bases from J, with 12 bases between. The source is a woman aged 70-85 years with acute or convalescent COVID-19. The source material was peripheral blood. This chain joins TRBV24-1 and TRBJ2-3; perhaps TRBD2 as D (6 bases). The CDR3 region has the DNA TGTGCCACCAGTGATCGCGGCGGGATGACAGATACGCAGTATTTT. Translation gives CATSDRGGMTDTQYF.